This TCR beta chain was sequenced in a study of Ad26.COV2.S vaccination and SARS-CoV-2 variants. About the research overall: The donor was enrolled in the Ad26.COV2.S arm of the COV1001 trial. Ad26.COV2.S shots went into the muscle once or twice, 56 days apart.

Assay: immunoSEQ multiplex PCR; the TCRdb copy retains only in-frame clones and omits some. The sample holds hundreds of thousands of clones, about 87% seen once. The treatment denotes: around 19 received Ad26.COV2.S at low or high dose, single or two shots; 5 received placebo; per-sample allocation not given. Specimen acquisition occurred on day 63 following the initial vaccine or placebo injection. The study used a vaccine consisting of an Ad26 vector that expressed Wuhan-strain SARS-CoV-2 spike. Per germline, CDR1 MNHNS and CDR2 SASEGT. V was pared by 3 bases and J by 6 bases, with 7 bases of the junction left unmatched. The CDR3 runs to 14 residues.

This TCR was sampled from a person between 18 and 59 years old who received the Ad26.COV2.S COVID-19 vaccine or a placebo. This rearrangement joins TRBV6-1 to TRBJ1-2; 7 positions match TRBD1. The sequencing used peripheral blood, collected in a trial of Ad26.COV2.S vaccine versus placebo. In DNA, the CDR3 is TGTGCCAGCAGTGAGGGGGAGGGGGCGGATGGCTACACCTTC. This encodes CASSEGEGADGYTF.